A selection of T cell receptor beta chains follows, all from one sample in a study of control samples from healthy donors and cancer patients. The method was immunoSEQ multiplex PCR; TCRdb's version includes in-frame clones alone and lacks a portion of them. The table shows about 140,000 clones, with 90% to 95% occurring only once. The sequenced sample was blood. These receptors were taken from a man aged 40-49 years in good health. Each CDR3 is given with its conserved first and last residue. A D gene is named only where the DNA matches it firmly. The size entry is marked missing in some rows and otherwise reads once, few, many or a size class.

v_gene: TRBV6-5
j_gene: TRBJ2-2
len: 15
abundance: NA
d_gene: NA
CDR3aa: CASSRAEAITGELFF
CDR3nt: TGTGCCAGCAGCCGAGCGGAGGCCATTACCGGGGAGCTGTTTTTT

v_gene: TRBV27
j_gene: TRBJ1-1
len: 16
abundance: NA
d_gene: NA
CDR3aa: CASSLSSAGASTEAFF
CDR3nt: TGTGCCAGCAGTTTATCGTCGGCGGGGGCGAGTACTGAAGCTTTCTTT

v_gene: TRBV5-1
j_gene: TRBJ2-7
len: 12
abundance: NA
d_gene: NA
CDR3aa: CASSLERDEQYF
CDR3nt: TGCGCCAGCAGCTTAGAGCGGGACGAGCAGTACTTC

v_gene: TRBV12-3/TRBV12-4
j_gene: TRBJ1-2
len: 13
abundance: NA
d_gene: NA
CDR3aa: CASSFPRSYGYTF
CDR3nt: TGTGCCAGCAGTTTCCCACGTAGCTATGGCTACACCTTC

v_gene: TRBV6-1
j_gene: TRBJ2-2
len: 14
abundance: NA
d_gene: NA
CDR3aa: CASSDRPNTGELFF
CDR3nt: TGTGCCAGCAGTGACCGGCCCAACACCGGGGAGCTGTTTTTT

v_gene: TRBV12-3/TRBV12-4
j_gene: TRBJ1-2
len: 13
abundance: NA
d_gene: TRBD1
CDR3aa: CASRPGTGNGYTF
CDR3nt: TGTGCCAGCAGACCCGGGACAGGGAATGGCTACACCTTC

v_gene: TRBV5-4
j_gene: TRBJ1-4
len: 15
abundance: NA
d_gene: NA
CDR3aa: CASSFGSTGGEKLFF
CDR3nt: TGTGCCAGCAGCTTTGGGTCGACTGGGGGGGAAAAACTGTTTTTT

v_gene: TRBV3-1/TRBV3-2
j_gene: TRBJ1-1
len: 12
abundance: NA
d_gene: NA
CDR3aa: CASSQGRLEAFF
CDR3nt: TGTGCCAGCAGCCAGGGCAGACTTGAAGCTTTCTTT

v_gene: TRBV24-1
j_gene: TRBJ2-5
len: 15
abundance: once
d_gene: TRBD1
CDR3aa: CATRGSGQGQETQYF
CDR3nt: TGTGCCACCAGGGGCTCGGGACAGGGTCAAGAGACCCAGTACTTC

v_gene: TRBV6-5
j_gene: TRBJ1-1
len: 13
abundance: NA
d_gene: NA
CDR3aa: CASRSGLTTEAFF
CDR3nt: TGTGCCAGCAGATCAGGACTAACCACTGAAGCTTTCTTT

v_gene: TRBV9
j_gene: TRBJ1-2
len: 16
abundance: NA
d_gene: NA
CDR3aa: CASSVGTKDLNYGYTF
CDR3nt: TGTGCCAGCAGCGTGGGAACCAAGGACCTCAACTATGGCTACACCTTC

v_gene: TRBV10-3
j_gene: TRBJ2-7
len: 16
abundance: NA
d_gene: NA
CDR3aa: CAISESGTGRAYEQYF
CDR3nt: TGTGCCATCAGTGAGTCCGGAACAGGGAGGGCCTACGAGCAGTACTTC

v_gene: TRBV15
j_gene: TRBJ2-5
len: 14
abundance: NA
d_gene: NA
CDR3aa: CATSRVGQKETQYF
CDR3nt: TGTGCCACCAGCAGAGTCGGGCAAAAGGAGACCCAGTACTTC

v_gene: TRBV12-5
j_gene: TRBJ1-5
len: 16
abundance: NA
d_gene: NA
CDR3aa: CASGLQGKYSNQPQHF
CDR3nt: TGTGCTAGTGGTTTGCAGGGGAAGTATAGCAATCAGCCCCAGCATTTT